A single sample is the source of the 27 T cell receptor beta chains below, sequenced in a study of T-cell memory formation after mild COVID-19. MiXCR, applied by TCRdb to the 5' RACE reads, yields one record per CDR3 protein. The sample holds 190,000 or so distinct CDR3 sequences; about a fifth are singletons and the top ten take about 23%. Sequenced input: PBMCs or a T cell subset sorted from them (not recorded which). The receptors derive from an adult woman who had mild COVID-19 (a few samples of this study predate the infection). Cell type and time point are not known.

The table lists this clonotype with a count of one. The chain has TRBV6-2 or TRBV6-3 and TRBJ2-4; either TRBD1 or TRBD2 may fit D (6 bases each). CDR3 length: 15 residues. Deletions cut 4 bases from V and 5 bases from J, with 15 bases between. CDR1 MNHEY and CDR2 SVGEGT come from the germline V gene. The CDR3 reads CASSFSGGWENIQYF. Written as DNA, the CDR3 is TGTGCCAGCAGTTTCTCCGGGGGCTGGGAAAACATTCAGTACTTC.

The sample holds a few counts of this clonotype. CDR3: CASSREGGANSPLHF. The CDR3, as DNA: TGTGCCAGCAGCCGCGAAGGGGGCGCGAATTCACCCCTCCACTTT. The V call is TRBV3-1, the J call TRBJ1-6; TRBD1 matches at 7 bases. CDR1 and CDR2 (germline): LGHDT, YNNKEL (reference sequence). The CDR3 is 15 amino acids. The junction had 7 bases not matched to a gene; V was cut back by 4 bases and J by 7 bases.

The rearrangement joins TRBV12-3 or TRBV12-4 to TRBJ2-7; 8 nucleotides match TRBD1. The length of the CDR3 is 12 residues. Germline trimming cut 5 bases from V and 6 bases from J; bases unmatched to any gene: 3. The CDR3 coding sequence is TGTGCCAGCAGTCTGGACAGGGTCGAGCAGTACTTC. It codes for CASSLDRVEQYF.

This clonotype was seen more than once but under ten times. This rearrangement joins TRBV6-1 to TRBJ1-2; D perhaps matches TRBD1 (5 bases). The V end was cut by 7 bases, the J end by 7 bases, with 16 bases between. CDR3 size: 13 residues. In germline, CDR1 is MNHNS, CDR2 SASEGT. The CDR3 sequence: CASIGVGAAGYTF. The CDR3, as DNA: TGTGCCAGCATCGGGGTAGGGGCTGCTGGCTACACCTTC.

CDR3 amino acids: CASSPQTGLNEQFF. In nucleotides, the CDR3 is TGTGCCAGCAGTCCACAGACAGGGTTAAATGAGCAGTTCTTC. The rearrangement joins TRBV6-6 to TRBJ2-1; 7 positions agree with TRBD1. Trimming cost V 5 bases and J 7 bases; bases outside gene matches: 8. CDR3 length: 14 amino acids. CDR1 and CDR2 (germline): MNHNY, SVGAGI (reference sequence).

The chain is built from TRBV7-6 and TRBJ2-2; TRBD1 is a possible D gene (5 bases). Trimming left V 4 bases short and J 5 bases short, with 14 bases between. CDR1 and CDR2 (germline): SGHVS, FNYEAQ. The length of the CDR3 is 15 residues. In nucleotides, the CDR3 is TGTGCCAGCAGCTCAGGAGCCTCAGGGACCGGGGAGCTGTTTTTT. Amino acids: CASSSGASGTGELFF. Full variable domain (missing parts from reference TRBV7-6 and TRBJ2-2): GAGVSQSPRYKVTKRGQDVALRCDPISGHVSLYWYRQALGQGPEFLTYFNYEAQQDKSGLPNDRFSAERPEGSISTLTIQRTEQRDSAMYRCASSSGASGTGELFFGEGSRLTVL.

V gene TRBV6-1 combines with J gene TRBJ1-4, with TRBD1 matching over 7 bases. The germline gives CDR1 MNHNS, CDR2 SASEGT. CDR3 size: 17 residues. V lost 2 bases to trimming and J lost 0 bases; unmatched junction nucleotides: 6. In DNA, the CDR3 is TGTGCCAGCAGTGAACGGGCAGGGGGTGCAACTAATGAAAAACTGTTTTTT. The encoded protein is CASSERAGGATNEKLFF.

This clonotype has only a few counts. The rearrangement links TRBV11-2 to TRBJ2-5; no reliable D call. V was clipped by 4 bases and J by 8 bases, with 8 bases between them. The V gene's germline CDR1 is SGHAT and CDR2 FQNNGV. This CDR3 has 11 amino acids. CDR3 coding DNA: TGTGCCAGCAGCTCCGGAGCCACCCAGTACTTC. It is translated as CASSSGATQYF.

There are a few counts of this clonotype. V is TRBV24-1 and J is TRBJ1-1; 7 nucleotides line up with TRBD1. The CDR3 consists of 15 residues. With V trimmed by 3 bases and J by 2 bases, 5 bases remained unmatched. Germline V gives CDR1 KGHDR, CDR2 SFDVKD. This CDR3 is CATSDLNRGNTEAFF. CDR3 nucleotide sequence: TGTGCCACCAGTGATCTCAACAGGGGAAACACTGAAGCTTTCTTT.

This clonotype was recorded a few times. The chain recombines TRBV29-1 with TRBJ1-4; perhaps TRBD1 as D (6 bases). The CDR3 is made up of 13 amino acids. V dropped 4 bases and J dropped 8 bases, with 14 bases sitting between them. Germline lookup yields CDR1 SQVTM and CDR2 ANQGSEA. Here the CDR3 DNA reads TGCAGCGTTGTAGGGGGAGGTAACGAAAAACTGTTTTTT. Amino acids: CSVVGGGNEKLFF.

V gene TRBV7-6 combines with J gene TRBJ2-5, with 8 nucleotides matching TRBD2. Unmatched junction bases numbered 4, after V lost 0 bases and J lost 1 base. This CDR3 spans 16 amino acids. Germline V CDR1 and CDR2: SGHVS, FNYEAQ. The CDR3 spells CASSLAGGATQETQYF. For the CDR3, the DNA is TGTGCCAGCAGCTTAGCCGGGGGGGCCACCCAAGAGACCCAGTACTTC.

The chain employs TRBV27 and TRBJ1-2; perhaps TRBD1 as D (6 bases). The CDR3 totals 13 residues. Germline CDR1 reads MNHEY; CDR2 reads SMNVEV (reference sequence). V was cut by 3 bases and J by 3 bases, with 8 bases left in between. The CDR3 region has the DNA TGTGCCAGCAGTTTGGGGGCATACTATGGCTACACCTTC. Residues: CASSLGAYYGYTF.

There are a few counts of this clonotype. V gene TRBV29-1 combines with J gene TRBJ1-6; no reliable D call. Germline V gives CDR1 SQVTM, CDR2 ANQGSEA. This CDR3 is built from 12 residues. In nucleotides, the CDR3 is TGCAGGGCAGAGGGTTCGGGGTCACCCCTCCACTTT. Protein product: CRAEGSGSPLHF. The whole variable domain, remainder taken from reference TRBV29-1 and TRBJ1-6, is SAVISQKPSRDICQRGTSLTIQCQVDSQVTMMFWYRQQPGQSLTLIATANQGSEATYESGFVIDKFPISRPNLTFSTLTVSNMSPEDSSIYLCRAEGSGSPLHFGNGTRLTVT.

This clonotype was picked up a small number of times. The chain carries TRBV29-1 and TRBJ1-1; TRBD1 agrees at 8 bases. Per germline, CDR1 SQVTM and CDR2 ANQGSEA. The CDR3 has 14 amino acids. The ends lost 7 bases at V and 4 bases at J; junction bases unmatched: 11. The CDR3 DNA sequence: TGCAGCGCCGACCCCGGACAGGGACTCACTGAAGCTTTCTTT. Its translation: CSADPGQGLTEAFF.

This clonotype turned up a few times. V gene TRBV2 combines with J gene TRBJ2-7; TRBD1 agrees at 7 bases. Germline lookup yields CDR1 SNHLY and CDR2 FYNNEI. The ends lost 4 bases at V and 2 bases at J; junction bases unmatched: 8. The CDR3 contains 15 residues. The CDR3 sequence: CASSGNDRVPYEQYF. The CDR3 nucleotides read TGTGCCAGCAGTGGGAACGACAGGGTACCCTACGAGCAGTACTTC.

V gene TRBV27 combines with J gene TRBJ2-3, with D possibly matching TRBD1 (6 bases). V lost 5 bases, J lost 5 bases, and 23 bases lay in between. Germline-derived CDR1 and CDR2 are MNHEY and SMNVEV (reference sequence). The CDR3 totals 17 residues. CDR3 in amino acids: CASSPLGPGAYRDTQYF. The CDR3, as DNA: TGTGCCAGCAGTCCGCTCGGGCCAGGGGCGTATAGAGATACGCAGTATTTT.

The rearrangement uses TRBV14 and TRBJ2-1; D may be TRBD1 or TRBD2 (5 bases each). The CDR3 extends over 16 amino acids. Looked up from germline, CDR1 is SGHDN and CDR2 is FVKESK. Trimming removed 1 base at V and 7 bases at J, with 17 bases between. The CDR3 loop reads CASSQGPGDLWNEQFF. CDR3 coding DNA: TGTGCCAGCAGCCAAGGCCCCGGGGACCTCTGGAATGAGCAGTTCTTC.

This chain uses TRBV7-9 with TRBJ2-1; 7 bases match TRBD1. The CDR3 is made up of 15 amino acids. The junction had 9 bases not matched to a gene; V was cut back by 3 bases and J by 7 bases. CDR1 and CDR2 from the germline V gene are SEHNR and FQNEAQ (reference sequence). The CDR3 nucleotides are TGTGCCAGCAGCTTTAGTGACAGGGTTACTAATGAGCAGTTCTTC. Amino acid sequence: CASSFSDRVTNEQFF.

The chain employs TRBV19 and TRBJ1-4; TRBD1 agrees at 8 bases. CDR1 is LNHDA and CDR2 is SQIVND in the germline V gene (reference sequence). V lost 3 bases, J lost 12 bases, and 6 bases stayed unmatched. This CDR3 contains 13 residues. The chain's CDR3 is CASSISGGSQLFF. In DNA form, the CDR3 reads TGTGCCAGTAGTATTTCAGGGGGCTCACAACTGTTTTTT.

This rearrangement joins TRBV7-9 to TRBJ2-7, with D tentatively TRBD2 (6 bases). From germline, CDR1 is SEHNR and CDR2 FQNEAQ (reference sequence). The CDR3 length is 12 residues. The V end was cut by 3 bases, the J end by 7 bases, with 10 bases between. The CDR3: CASSFRTTEQYF. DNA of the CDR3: TGTGCCAGCAGCTTTAGGACTACTGAGCAGTACTTC.

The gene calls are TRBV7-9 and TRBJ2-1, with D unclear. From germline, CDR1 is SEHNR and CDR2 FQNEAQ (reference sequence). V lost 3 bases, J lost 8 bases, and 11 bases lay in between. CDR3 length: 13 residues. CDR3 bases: TGTGCCAGCAGCTTGGCTACTAACGATGAGCAGTTCTTC. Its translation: CASSLATNDEQFF.

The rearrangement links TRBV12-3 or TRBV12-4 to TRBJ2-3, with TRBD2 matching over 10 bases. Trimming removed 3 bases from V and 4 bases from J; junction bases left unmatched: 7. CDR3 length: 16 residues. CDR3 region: CASSFPSSGSSDTQYF. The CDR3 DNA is TGTGCCAGCAGTTTCCCATCTAGCGGGAGCTCAGATACGCAGTATTTT.

The CDR3, as DNA: TGTGCCAGCAGCCGTACCAACGGTCCCCCCGAGCAGTACTTC. Protein: CASSRTNGPPEQYF. The chain is built from TRBV11-2 and TRBJ2-7; D unclear. Germline V CDR1 and CDR2: SGHAT, FQNNGV. This CDR3 region has 14 residues. V was shortened by 5 bases and J by 6 bases, with 17 bases between the two germline ends.

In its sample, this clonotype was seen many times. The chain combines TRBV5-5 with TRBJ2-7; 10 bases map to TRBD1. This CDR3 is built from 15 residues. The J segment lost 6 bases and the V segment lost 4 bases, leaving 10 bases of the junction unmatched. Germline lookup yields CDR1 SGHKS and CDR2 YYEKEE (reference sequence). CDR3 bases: TGTGCCAGCAGCCCCCCTGGGACAGGGGCGTCCGAGCAGTACTTC. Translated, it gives CASSPPGTGASEQYF.

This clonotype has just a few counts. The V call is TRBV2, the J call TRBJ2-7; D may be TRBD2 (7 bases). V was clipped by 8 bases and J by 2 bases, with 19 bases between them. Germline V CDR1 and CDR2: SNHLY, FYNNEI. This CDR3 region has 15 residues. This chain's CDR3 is CASESAGEGTYEQYF. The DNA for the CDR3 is TGTGCCAGCGAATCGGCAGGGGAGGGGACCTACGAGCAGTACTTC.

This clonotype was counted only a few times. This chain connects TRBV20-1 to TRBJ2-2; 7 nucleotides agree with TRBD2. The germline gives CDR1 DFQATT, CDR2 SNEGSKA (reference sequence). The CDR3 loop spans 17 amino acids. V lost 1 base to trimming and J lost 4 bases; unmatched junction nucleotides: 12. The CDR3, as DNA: TGCAGTGCTAGAGTAGCCTCCGGGACTACCTTCACCGGGGAGCTGTTTTTT. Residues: CSARVASGTTFTGELFF.

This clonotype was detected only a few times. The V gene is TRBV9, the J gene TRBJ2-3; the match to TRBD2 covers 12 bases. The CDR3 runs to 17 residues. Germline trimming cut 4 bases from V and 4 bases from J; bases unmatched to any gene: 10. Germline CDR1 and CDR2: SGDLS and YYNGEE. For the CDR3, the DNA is TGTGCCAGCAGCACATCAAGAACTAGCGGGGGGCCAGATACGCAGTATTTT. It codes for CASSTSRTSGGPDTQYF.